This T cell receptor beta chain is from a study of blood T cells in healthy people across ages. Whole-study context: The capture of about one barcoded beta molecule per two T cells was achieved by template switching.

Collection of ten milliliters of peripheral blood was performed for each donor. It was with a sample-barcoded 5' primer and a J-beta primer mix that a second PCR of roughly 6 to 12 cycles was run. A single record per CDR3 protein comes from TCRdb applying MiXCR to the 5' RACE reads. The top ten clones hold approximately 7.7% of a sample with about 1,800,000 distinct CDR3 sequences, 28% of them seen once. The sequencing sample was made of blood. The receptor was derived from a woman aged 30 to 39 in good health.

The CDR3 sequence: CASSADGYMNTEAFF. The CDR3, as DNA: TGTGCCAGCAGCGCCGACGGGTATATGAACACTGAAGCTTTCTTT. V and J are TRBV9 and TRBJ1-1; no clear D gene. The CDR3 totals 15 residues. Germline CDR1 SGDLS, CDR2 YYNGEE. Trimming removed 3 bases from V and 0 bases from J, with 12 bases in between.